This T cell receptor beta chain came from a study of CD8+ T cells in alopecia areata. General study findings and limits: Relative to mice, TCR sharing across patients was less clear, a difference possibly HLA-related. Uncertainty about whether baseline CD8+ expansion is linked to response remains, with one nonresponder.

Concerning this clone itself: Its antigen is unidentified.

The CDR3 is made up of 12 amino acids. Germline V gives CDR1 SEHNR, CDR2 FQNEAQ (reference sequence). Trimming stripped 5 bases from V and 11 bases from J, with 15 bases between. Extraction and reverse transcription of RNA yielded cDNA as the sequencing template. The table came from immunoSEQ multiplex PCR; TCRdb's copy has only in-frame clones and leaves some out. The sample yields around 180,000 clones, 64% seen once. Treatment here: oral pan-JAK inhibitor, 5-10 mg twice daily. This receptor was obtained from a human donor with alopecia areata. The J gene is TRBJ1-2, the V gene TRBV7-9; D is possibly TRBD1 (5 bases). Specimen: CD4+ T cells sorted from blood, collected around week 47, from a patient treated with tofacitinib. The CDR3 loop reads CASSPPLGEYTF. CDR3 nucleotides: TGTGCCAGCAGCCCGCCCTTGGGGGAGTACACCTTC. The full variable domain, rest sourced from reference TRBV7-9 and TRBJ1-2, is DTGVSQNPRHKITKRGQNVTFRCDPISEHNRLYWYRQTLGQGPEFLTYFQNEAQLEKSRLLSDRFSAERPKGSFSTLEIQRTEQGDSAMYLCASSPPLGEYTFGSGTRLTVV.